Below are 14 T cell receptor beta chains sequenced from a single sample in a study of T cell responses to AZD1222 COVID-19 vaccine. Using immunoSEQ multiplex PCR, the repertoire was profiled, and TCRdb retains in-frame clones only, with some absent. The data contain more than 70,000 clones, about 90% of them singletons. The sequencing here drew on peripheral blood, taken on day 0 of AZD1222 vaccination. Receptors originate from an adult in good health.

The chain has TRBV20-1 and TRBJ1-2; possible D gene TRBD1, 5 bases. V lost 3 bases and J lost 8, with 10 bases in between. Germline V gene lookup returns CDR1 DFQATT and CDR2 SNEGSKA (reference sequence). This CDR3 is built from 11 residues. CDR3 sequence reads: CSASAGGGYTF. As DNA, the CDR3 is TGCAGTGCTAGCGCCGGGGGGGGCTACACCTTC.

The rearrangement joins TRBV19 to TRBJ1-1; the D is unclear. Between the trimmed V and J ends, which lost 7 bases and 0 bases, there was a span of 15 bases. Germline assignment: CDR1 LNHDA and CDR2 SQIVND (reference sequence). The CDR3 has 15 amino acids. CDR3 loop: CASISRGAVNTEAFF. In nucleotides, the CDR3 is TGTGCCAGTATTTCCCGGGGTGCGGTGAACACTGAAGCTTTCTTT. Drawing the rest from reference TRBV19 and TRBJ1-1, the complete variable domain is DGGITQSPKYLFRKEGQNVTLSCEQNLNHDAMYWYRQDPGQGLRLIYYSQIVNDFQKGDIAEGYSVSREKKESFPLTVTSAQKNPTAFYLCASISRGAVNTEAFFGQGTRLTVV.

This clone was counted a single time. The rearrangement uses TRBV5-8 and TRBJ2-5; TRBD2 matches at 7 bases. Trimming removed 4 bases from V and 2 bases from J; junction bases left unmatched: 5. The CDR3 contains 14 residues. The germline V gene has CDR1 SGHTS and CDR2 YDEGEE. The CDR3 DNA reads TGTGCCAGCAGCCCGGGGACTATTCAAGAGACCCAGTACTTC. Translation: CASSPGTIQETQYF. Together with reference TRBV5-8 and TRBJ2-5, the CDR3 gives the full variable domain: EAGVTQSPTHLIKTRGQQATLRCSPISGHTSVYWYQQALGLGLQFLLWYDEGEERNRGNFPPRFSGRQFPNYSSELNVNALELEDSALYLCASSPGTIQETQYFGPGTRLLVL.

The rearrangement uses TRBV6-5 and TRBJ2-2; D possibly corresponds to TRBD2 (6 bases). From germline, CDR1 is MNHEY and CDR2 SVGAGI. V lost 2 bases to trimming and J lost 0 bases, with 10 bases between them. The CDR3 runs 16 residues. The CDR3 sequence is CASSYGAGPNTGELFF. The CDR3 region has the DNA TGTGCCAGCAGTTACGGGGCGGGGCCGAACACCGGGGAGCTGTTTTTT.

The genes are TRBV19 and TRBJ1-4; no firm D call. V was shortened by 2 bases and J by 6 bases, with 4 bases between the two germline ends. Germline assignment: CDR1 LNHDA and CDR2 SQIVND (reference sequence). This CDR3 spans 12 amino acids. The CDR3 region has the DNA TGTGCCAGTAGTATAAGGGATGAAAAACTGTTTTTT. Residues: CASSIRDEKLFF. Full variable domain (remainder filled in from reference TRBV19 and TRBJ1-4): DGGITQSPKYLFRKEGQNVTLSCEQNLNHDAMYWYRQDPGQGLRLIYYSQIVNDFQKGDIAEGYSVSREKKESFPLTVTSAQKNPTAFYLCASSIRDEKLFFGSGTQLSVL.

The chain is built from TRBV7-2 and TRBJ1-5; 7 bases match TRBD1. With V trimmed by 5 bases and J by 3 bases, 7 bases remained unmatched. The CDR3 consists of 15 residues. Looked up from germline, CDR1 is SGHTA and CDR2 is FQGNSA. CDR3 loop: CASSPLTGTNQPQHF. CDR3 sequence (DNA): TGTGCCAGCAGCCCCTTGACAGGGACCAATCAGCCCCAGCATTTT.

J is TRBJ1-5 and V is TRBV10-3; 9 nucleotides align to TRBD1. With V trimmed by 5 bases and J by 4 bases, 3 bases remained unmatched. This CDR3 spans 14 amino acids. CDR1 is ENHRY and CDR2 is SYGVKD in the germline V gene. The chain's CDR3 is CAISSGTGNQPQHF. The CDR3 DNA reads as TGTGCCATCAGTTCCGGGACAGGGAATCAGCCCCAGCATTTT.

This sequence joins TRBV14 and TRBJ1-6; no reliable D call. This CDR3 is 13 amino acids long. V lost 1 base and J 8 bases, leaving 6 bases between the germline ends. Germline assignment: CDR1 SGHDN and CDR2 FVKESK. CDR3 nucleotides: TGTGCCAGCAGCCAAGTCGCCCATTCACCCCTCCACTTT. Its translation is CASSQVAHSPLHF.

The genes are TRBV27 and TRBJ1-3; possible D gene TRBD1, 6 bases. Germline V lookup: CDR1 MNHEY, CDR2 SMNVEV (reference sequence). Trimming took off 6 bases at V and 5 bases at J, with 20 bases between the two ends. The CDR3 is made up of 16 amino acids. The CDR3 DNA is TGTGCCAGCAGGCTAAGCGCGAGGGGGGGCCGAAACACCATATATTTT. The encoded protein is CASRLSARGGRNTIYF.

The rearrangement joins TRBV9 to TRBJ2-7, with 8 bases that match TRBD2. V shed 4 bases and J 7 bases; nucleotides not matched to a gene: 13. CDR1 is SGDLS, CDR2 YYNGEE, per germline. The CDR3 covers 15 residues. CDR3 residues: CASSRFGTSGWEQYF. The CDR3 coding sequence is TGTGCCAGCAGCCGCTTCGGGACTAGTGGGTGGGAGCAGTACTTC.

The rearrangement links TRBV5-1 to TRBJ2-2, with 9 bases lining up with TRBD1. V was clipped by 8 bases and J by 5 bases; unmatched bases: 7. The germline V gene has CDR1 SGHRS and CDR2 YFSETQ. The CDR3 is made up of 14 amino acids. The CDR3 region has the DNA TGCGCCAGTGCCGGGACAGGGTTTACCGGGGAGCTGTTTTTT. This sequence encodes CASAGTGFTGELFF. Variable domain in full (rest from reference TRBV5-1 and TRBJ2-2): KAGVTQTPRYLIKTRGQQVTLSCSPISGHRSVSWYQQTPGQGLQFLFEYFSETQRNKGNFPGRFSGRQFSNSRSEMNVSTLELGDSALYLCASAGTGFTGELFFGEGSRLTVL.

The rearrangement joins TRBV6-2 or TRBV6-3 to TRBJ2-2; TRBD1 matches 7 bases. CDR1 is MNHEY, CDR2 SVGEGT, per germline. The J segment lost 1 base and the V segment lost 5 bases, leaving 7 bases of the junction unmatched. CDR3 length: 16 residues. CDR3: CASSRQGQWNTGELFF. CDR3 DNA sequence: TGTGCCAGCAGTCGACAGGGACAATGGAACACCGGGGAGCTGTTTTTT.

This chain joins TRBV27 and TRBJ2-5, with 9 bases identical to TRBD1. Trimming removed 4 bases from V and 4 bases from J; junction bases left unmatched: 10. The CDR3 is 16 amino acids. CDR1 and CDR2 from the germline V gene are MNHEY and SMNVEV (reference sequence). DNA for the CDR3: TGTGCCAGCAGTTCCCCCGGTGGACAGGGGCGAGAGACCCAGTACTTC. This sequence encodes CASSSPGGQGRETQYF.

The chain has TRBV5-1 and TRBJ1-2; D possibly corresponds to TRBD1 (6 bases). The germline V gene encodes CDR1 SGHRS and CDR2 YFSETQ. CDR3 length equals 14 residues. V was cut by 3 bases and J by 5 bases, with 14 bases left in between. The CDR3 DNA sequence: TGCGCCAGCAGCTCCGCCCAGAGGGGGTATGGCTACACCTTC. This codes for CASSSAQRGYGYTF.